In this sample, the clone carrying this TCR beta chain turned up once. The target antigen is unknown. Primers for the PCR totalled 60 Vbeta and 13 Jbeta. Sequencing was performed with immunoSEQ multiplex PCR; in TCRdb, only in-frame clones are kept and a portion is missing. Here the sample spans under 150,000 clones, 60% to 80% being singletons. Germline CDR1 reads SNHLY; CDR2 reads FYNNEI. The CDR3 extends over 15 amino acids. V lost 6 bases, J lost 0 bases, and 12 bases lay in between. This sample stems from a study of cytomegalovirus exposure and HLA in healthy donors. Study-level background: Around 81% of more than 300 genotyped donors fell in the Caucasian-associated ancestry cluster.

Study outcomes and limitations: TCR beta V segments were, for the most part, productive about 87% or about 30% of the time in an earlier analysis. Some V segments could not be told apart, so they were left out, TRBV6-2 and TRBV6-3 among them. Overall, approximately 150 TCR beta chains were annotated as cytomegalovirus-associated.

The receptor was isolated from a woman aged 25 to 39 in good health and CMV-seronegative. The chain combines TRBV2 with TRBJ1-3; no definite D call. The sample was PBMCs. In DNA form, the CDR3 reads TGTGCCAGCAGGAACGGACGGGGCTCTGGAAACACCATATATTTT. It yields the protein CASRNGRGSGNTIYF.